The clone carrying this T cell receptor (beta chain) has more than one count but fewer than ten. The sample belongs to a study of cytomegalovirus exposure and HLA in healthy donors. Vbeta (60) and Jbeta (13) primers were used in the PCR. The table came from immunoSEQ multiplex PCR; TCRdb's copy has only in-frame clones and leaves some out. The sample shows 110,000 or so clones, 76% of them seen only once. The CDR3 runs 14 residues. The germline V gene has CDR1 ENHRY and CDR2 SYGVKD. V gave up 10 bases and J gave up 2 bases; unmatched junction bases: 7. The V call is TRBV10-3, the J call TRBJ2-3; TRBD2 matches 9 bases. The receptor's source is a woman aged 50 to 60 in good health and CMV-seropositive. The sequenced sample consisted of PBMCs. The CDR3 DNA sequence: TGTGCCAGCGGGGGGGCACCTGACACAGATACGCAGTATTTT. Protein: CASGGAPDTDTQYF.